The source of this TCR beta chain is a study of CXCR3-negative and CXCR3-positive naive CD8 T cells. cDNA libraries for TRB were generated by 5' RACE incorporating UMI labels. Each CDR3 protein gets one entry in TCRdb, which reprocessed the 5' RACE reads and gives no DNA. Seen in this sample are about 6,700 distinct CDR3 sequences; the ten most common clones hold around 0.99%. On this clonotype itself: Antigen specificity is unknown.

The CDR3 runs 16 residues. CDR1 and CDR2 (germline): MNHEY, SMNVEV (reference sequence). Study observations and caveats: In cryopreserved cells, CXCR3 expression partially decreased, and fresh PBMCs were used in most assays. TRB CDR3 properties were used to infer TCR strength, and surface CD5 was comparable between naive subsets.

The TCR sequence derives from a human donor in good health. Some clones in this sample may be carry-over from other donors' samples. The chain carries TRBV27 and TRBJ2-1; TCRdb selects TRBD2, and the lack of DNA leaves this call unchecked. Specimen: naive CXCR3- CD8+ T cells from blood. Sample subset: CD45RO-CCR7+CD27+CD95- naive CD8+ T cells lacking CXCR3 (TNR3-). The CDR3 region is CASSLGTSGGYNEQFF.